This T cell receptor beta chain appears in the sequencing data of a study of T cell responses to AZD1222 COVID-19 vaccine. Looking at the study overall: It was second doses at about 4 or about 12 weeks that were pooled. Study-level findings and limits: Increases in Spike-specific TCR breadth and depth were seen after two AZD1222 doses. Spike was spanned by vaccine-associated CD4 TCRs, which were dominant at 160-218 and 743-854.

The method was immunoSEQ multiplex PCR; TCRdb's version includes in-frame clones alone and lacks a portion of them. The sample contains tens of thousands of clones, 84% of which appear only once. With respect to this clone: The antigen is undetermined.

V lost 7 bases, J lost 0 bases, and 13 bases lay in between. This CDR3 has 15 residues. Germline CDR1 is LNHDA and CDR2 is SQIVND (reference sequence). The chain recombines TRBV19 with TRBJ1-5, with D possibly being TRBD1 (5 bases). The receptor was derived from an adult in good health. The sequencing here drew on peripheral blood, taken on day 0 of AZD1222 vaccination. CDR3 region: CASTWTYDSNQPQHF. In nucleotides, the CDR3 is TGTGCCAGTACCTGGACATACGATAGCAATCAGCCCCAGCATTTT.